This T cell receptor (beta chain) emerged from a study of cytomegalovirus exposure and HLA in healthy donors. Study-wide points: Most TCR sequences were rare, but some public TCRs occurred in many donors. A later examination showed that TCR association rates differed by HLA locus, with DRB1 most and HLA-C fewest. V- and J-gene trimming in TCR beta was tied to a missense DCLRE1C variant by an analysis performed later.

Healthy bone marrow donors made up the donor group. The study ran its PCR with 60 Vbeta and 13 Jbeta primers. Sequencing used immunoSEQ multiplex PCR; TCRdb keeps in-frame clones, though not all of them. The sample gives 95,000 to 100,000 clones, approximately 72% of which show up once; 1.5% to 2% is in the top ten. About this clone itself: Antigen specificity is unknown.

Source material: PBMCs. This TCR was recovered from a woman between 40 and 55 years old in good health and CMV-seronegative.

The CDR3 sequence: CASREGLAGGYEQYF. The CDR3 region has the DNA TGTGCCAGCAGGGAGGGACTAGCGGGAGGCTACGAGCAGTACTTC. The V call is TRBV2, the J call TRBJ2-7, with 15 bases lining up with TRBD2. V shed 6 bases, J shed 3 bases, and the junction held 3 bases outside the gene matches. The CDR3 is 15 amino acids. CDR1 SNHLY and CDR2 FYNNEI come from the germline V gene.